These T cell receptor beta chains were read from a single sample in a study of cytomegalovirus exposure and HLA in healthy donors. Profiling relied on immunoSEQ multiplex PCR, and the TCRdb table lists in-frame clones only, not all of them. Seen here are approximately 160,000 clones, approximately 80% observed once, and the top ten hold 1.5% to 2%. The sequencing input was PBMCs. These receptors all stem from a woman aged 30 to 39 in good health and CMV-seronegative. The CDR3 runs from the conserved cysteine through the conserved F or W. Each record gives: J gene, D gene, clone size, V gene, CDR3 protein, CDR3 DNA. D genes are given only for firm matches. Clone size is stated in some rows and not others, as once, few, many or a class when expanded.

TRBJ2-7 | - | - | TRBV7-8 | CASSWSAGSQYF | TGTGCCAGCAGCTGGTCTGCGGGGTCGCAGTACTTC
TRBJ1-1 | - | many | TRBV19 | CASSIFAEAFF | TGTGCCAGTAGTATATTCGCTGAAGCTTTCTTT
TRBJ2-7 | - | - | TRBV5-6 | CASSGGYEQYF | TGTGCCAGCAGCGGAGGGTACGAGCAGTACTTC
TRBJ2-7 | TRBD2 | - | TRBV2 | CASRLAGPLLEQYF | TGTGCCAGCAGGCTAGCGGGGCCGCTCCTGGAGCAGTACTTC
TRBJ2-5 | TRBD2 | - | TRBV28 | CASSLSSGGRDQYF | TGTGCCAGCAGTTTAAGTAGCGGGGGGAGGGACCAGTACTTC
TRBJ2-1 | TRBD2 | - | TRBV4-1 | CASSQADSGGAVNEQFF | TGCGCCAGCAGCCAAGCTGATAGCGGGGGGGCCGTAAATGAGCAGTTCTTC
TRBJ2-3 | - | - | TRBV28 | CASSLPAGRTDTQYF | TGTGCCAGCAGCCTACCGGCTGGGCGCACAGATACGCAGTATTTT
TRBJ1-2 | - | - | TRBV6-6 | CASSFLSGEGYTF | TGTGCCAGCAGTTTTCTTTCGGGGGAAGGCTACACCTTC
TRBJ1-2 | - | few | TRBV6-5 | CASSESGFGYTF | TGTGCCAGCAGTGAATCAGGGTTTGGCTACACCTTC
TRBJ1-2 | - | few | TRBV10-3 | CAISVSDSSFYGYTF | TGTGCCATCAGTGTGAGCGACAGCTCGTTCTATGGCTACACCTTC
TRBJ2-5 | TRBD2 | - | TRBV7-2 | CASSSATSGSWETQYF | TGTGCCAGCAGCTCCGCGACTAGCGGGAGTTGGGAGACCCAGTACTTC
TRBJ2-7 | TRBD1 | - | TRBV19 | CASSISLSRTGSYEQYF | TGTGCCAGTAGTATTTCTTTATCGAGGACAGGGTCCTACGAGCAGTACTTC
TRBJ2-3 | - | once | TRBV6-6 | CASSSPRLLGDTQYF | TGTGCCAGCAGTTCCCCGCGACTATTAGGGGATACGCAGTATTTT
TRBJ2-5 | TRBD2 | few | TRBV6-6 | CASRRAGNQETQYF | TGTGCCAGCAGGAGAGCGGGGAACCAAGAGACCCAGTACTTC
TRBJ2-3 | - | - | TRBV4-1 | CASSQVRFEASTDTQYF | TGCGCCAGCAGCCAAGTGCGATTCGAAGCTAGCACAGATACGCAGTATTTT
TRBJ2-2 | TRBD2 | - | TRBV28 | CASSSGGEDTGELFF | TGTGCCAGCAGTTCGGGGGGGGAAGACACCGGGGAGCTGTTTTTT
TRBJ2-3 | - | once | TRBV25-1 | CASRSYGTDTQYF | TGTGCCAGCCGTAGTTATGGCACAGATACGCAGTATTTT
TRBJ1-1 | - | once | TRBV5-1 | CASSQRAGLEAFF | TGCGCCAGCAGCCAACGTGCCGGTCTCGAAGCTTTCTTT
TRBJ2-7 | - | - | TRBV5-3 | CARPFYEQYF | TGTGCCAGACCGTTCTACGAGCAGTACTTC
TRBJ1-2 | - | - | TRBV7-3 | CASSLNPGGTKGLYGYTF | TGTGCCAGCAGCTTAAATCCGGGGGGGACGAAAGGACTTTATGGCTACACCTTC
TRBJ1-1 | TRBD1 | - | TRBV29-1 | CSGDRGGTEAFF | TGCAGCGGGGACAGGGGAGGGACTGAAGCTTTCTTT
TRBJ2-5 | TRBD1 | - | TRBV29-1 | CSVDRVTKETQYF | TGCAGCGTCGACAGGGTAACTAAAGAGACCCAGTACTTC
TRBJ1-2 | TRBD1 | - | TRBV6-5 | CASSYGGQGQWGYTF | TGTGCCAGCAGTTACGGGGGACAGGGGCAGTGGGGCTACACCTTC
TRBJ2-3 | - | - | TRBV27 | CASIGVADTQYF | TGTGCCAGCATAGGGGTCGCAGATACGCAGTATTTT
TRBJ2-7 | - | - | TRBV30 | CAWSPSSYEQYF | TGTGCCTGGAGTCCGAGCTCCTACGAGCAGTACTTC
TRBJ1-5 | TRBD1 | - | TRBV18 | CASSPSGTDQPQHF | TGTGCCAGCTCACCTTCCGGGACAGATCAGCCCCAGCATTTT
TRBJ1-2 | TRBD1 | few | TRBV18 | CASSPMGTGVFGNYGYPF | TGTGCCAGCTCCCCCATGGGTACAGGGGTGTTTGGTAACTATGGCTACCCCTTC
TRBJ1-3 | - | - | TRBV28 | CASSQPGTLHSGNTIYF | TGTGCCAGCAGCCAACCTGGGACTCTTCACTCTGGAAACACCATATATTTT
TRBJ2-3 | TRBD2 | - | TRBV28 | CASSLLSSGRADTQYF | TGTGCCAGCAGTTTATTGTCTAGCGGGAGAGCAGATACGCAGTATTTT
TRBJ1-2 | - | - | TRBV19 | CASSFTDRSSYGYPF | TGTGCCAGTAGTTTCACCGACAGGTCCAGCTATGGCTACCCCTTC
TRBJ2-5 | - | - | TRBV11-2 | CASSLGDSQETQYF | TGTGCCAGCAGCTTAGGGGACTCTCAAGAGACCCAGTACTTC
TRBJ1-3 | - | - | TRBV5-4 | CASSLVGGGGNTIYF | TGTGCCAGCAGCTTGGTCGGGGGGGGAGGAAACACCATATATTTT
TRBJ1-3 | - | few | TRBV7-9 | CASSPGVGGNTIYF | TGTGCCAGCAGCCCGGGGGTCGGGGGAAACACCATATATTTT
TRBJ2-5 | TRBD2 | - | TRBV19 | CASSIAPGLARQETQYF | TGTGCCAGTAGTATAGCCCCGGGACTAGCGAGACAAGAGACCCAGTACTTC
TRBJ2-1 | - | - | TRBV5-6 | CASSLGSLDEQFF | TGTGCCAGCAGCTTGGGCAGTCTGGATGAGCAGTTCTTC
TRBJ1-2 | TRBD1 | - | TRBV5-4 | CASRTGTGNYGYTF | TGTGCCAGCAGGACCGGGACAGGGAACTATGGCTACACCTTC
TRBJ1-2 | - | - | TRBV19 | CASSIGGSGYTF | TGTGCCAGTAGTATAGGAGGAAGCGGCTACACCTTC
TRBJ2-2 | - | - | TRBV7-7 | CASSLAGGDVGELFF | TGTGCTAGCAGCTTAGCTGGCGGCGATGTGGGGGAGCTGTTTTTT
TRBJ1-5 | - | - | TRBV30 | CAWSVDPGNSQPQHF | TGTGCCTGGAGTGTGGACCCAGGGAATAGTCAGCCCCAGCATTTT
TRBJ2-3 | - | - | TRBV5-1 | CASSTGGPDTQYF | TGCGCCAGCAGCACTGGGGGCCCAGATACGCAGTATTTT
TRBJ1-6 | TRBD1 | - | TRBV30 | CAWSVEGAGSPLHF | TGTGCCTGGAGTGTGGAGGGGGCAGGGTCACCCCTCCACTTT
TRBJ1-1 | - | - | TRBV4-3 | CASSQEHRDTEAFF | TGCGCCAGCAGCCAAGAACACAGGGACACTGAAGCTTTCTTT